This T cell receptor (beta chain) was sequenced in a study of neurological immune-mediated disorders (dated by TCRdb to about 2019). About the study as a whole: Among the approximately 34 multiple sclerosis patients, relapsing-remitting MS accounted for around 30 and secondary progressive MS accounted for 3. Peripheral blood TCR-beta repertoires from patients with HTLV-I-associated myelopathy (HAM/TSP), patients with multiple sclerosis, and healthy controls were compared in the study using UMI-based sequencing. Longitudinal samples, technical triplicates and paired sorted CD4+ and CD8+ T-cell subsets, alongside PBMC samples, were included among the roughly 96 TCR-beta libraries. The cohort included about 66 subjects: some 14 with HAM/TSP, some 35 with multiple sclerosis, and around 20 healthy controls. Paper-wide results and their limitations: No clinical or MRI features were associated with the MS cluster, and the authors said that larger cohorts are needed. Across subjects, expanded clones never shared an identical CDR3 amino acid sequence, which suggests that the TCR-beta repertoires in every group were private. In a phylogenetic analysis, the repertoires of 18 out of 34 MS patients fell into a single cluster of related CDR3 sequences, pointing to a possible signature at the repertoire level. The highest TCR clonal expansion was observed in HAM/TSP patients, whereas the lowest was observed in MS patients, even when compared with healthy controls.

For unsorted PBMC libraries, 2 million PBMCs were used after storage in RNAlater at -80 degrees C until RNA extraction. The multiple sclerosis patients were enrolled in a US clinical protocol that evaluated disease progression with magnetic resonance imaging. PBMCs were separated from peripheral blood using Ficoll-Hypaque density gradient centrifugation and then cryopreserved in liquid nitrogen. cDNA synthesis used template-switch 5'RACE with a primer carrying a 10-nucleotide random unique molecular identifier tagging each TCR transcript. Each sequencing run produced over 170 million TCR-beta sequences covering 15-18 subjects. Total RNA was extracted with the RNeasy kit. The KAPA Real-time Library Amplification kit was used to amplify TCR-beta VDJ regions with primers for the TCR constant region and the 5'RACE anchor. A first PCR added sample indexes and Illumina adaptors, after which a second PCR increased the library yield. After Ampure bead purification, the roughly 650 bp TCR product was size-selected on a 2% E-gel SizeSelection system. Before pooling, libraries had their quality checked on a Bioanalyzer, their concentration measured with Qubit, and their quantity determined with the Kapa Library Quantification kit. Paired-end 2 x 150 bp sequencing of the libraries was performed on an Illumina HiSeq 2500. To increase sequence diversity, about 24-32% phiX was spiked into each library pool. In the paper's pipeline: The quality-filtered reads were processed with the UMI-based MiGEC pipeline, whose error correction step removed more than 75% of the raw TCR sequences. VDJ genes were aligned to IMGT germline references, and clonotypes were defined by unique CDR3 amino acid sequence plus V-J genes. VDJtools evaluated clonal expansion, Shannon diversity and CDR3 relatedness (CalcPairwiseDistances, ClusterSamples); CLCbio workbench built phylogenetic trees. Expanded clones were defined as having at least 8 unique UMIs, based on coefficient-of-variation modelling across technical triplicates. TCRdb passed the public sequencing reads through fastp at Q25 and MiXCR, retaining productive beta sequences. Each record represents a unique CDR3 protein, reported with the most common genes and DNA among its rows. These V and J calls derive from TCRdb rather than the authors' analysis. The sample table holds approximately 82,000 distinct CDR3 sequences, of which around 2.6% were seen once. The ten most abundant clones make up roughly 1.2% of the sample.

Turning to this clonotype: Its antigen remains unidentified. A much more abundant neighbour one base away suggests this may be a read error.

Via the germline V gene (reference sequence), CDR1 is SEHNR and CDR2 FQNEAQ. The CDR3 contains 13 residues, cysteine and phenylalanine counted. Only CDR3 DNA remains: 39 bases, in frame from the first base. The sequence links TRBV7-9 to TRBJ1-5; the D gene cannot be resolved reliably. Sample: PBMCs. The TCR sequence derives from a woman in her twenties or thirties with multiple sclerosis. This receptor carries the CDR3 CASSLDRVQPQNF. The DNA sequence is given as TGTGCCAGCAGCTTAGATAGGGTTCAGCCCCAGAATTTT.